The sequence of this TCR beta chain was determined in a study of blood T cell repertoires in COVID-19. About the study: Researchers got acute and convalescent COVID-19 samples from the United States, Italy and Spain. The cDNA or gDNA used as material had been derived from T cells, B-cell-depleted T cells, or PBMCs.

This CDR3 has 13 amino acids. In germline, CDR1 is MNHEY, CDR2 SVGEGT. Original handling: From reference gene primer amplification, estimates of nucleated cell counts were derived. Assay used: immunoSEQ multiplex PCR; TCRdb lists only in-frame clones, some missing. The V and J calls and clone size were taken over from that table, and D and trimming were inferred from the DNA. The data show about 47,000 clones, around 90% seen once. As to this clone: At one boundary the junction diverges from the germline segment, which might be a read error. The sample carries other DNA sequences with the same CDR3.

The chain is built from TRBV6-2 or TRBV6-3 and TRBJ2-1; D gene ambiguous. This TCR derives from a man aged 50 to 60 with active COVID-19. Sequences were obtained from peripheral blood. The CDR3 is CASSRSSYNEQFF. Here the CDR3 DNA reads TGTGCCAGCAGCCGTAGCTCCTACAATGAGCAATTCTTC.